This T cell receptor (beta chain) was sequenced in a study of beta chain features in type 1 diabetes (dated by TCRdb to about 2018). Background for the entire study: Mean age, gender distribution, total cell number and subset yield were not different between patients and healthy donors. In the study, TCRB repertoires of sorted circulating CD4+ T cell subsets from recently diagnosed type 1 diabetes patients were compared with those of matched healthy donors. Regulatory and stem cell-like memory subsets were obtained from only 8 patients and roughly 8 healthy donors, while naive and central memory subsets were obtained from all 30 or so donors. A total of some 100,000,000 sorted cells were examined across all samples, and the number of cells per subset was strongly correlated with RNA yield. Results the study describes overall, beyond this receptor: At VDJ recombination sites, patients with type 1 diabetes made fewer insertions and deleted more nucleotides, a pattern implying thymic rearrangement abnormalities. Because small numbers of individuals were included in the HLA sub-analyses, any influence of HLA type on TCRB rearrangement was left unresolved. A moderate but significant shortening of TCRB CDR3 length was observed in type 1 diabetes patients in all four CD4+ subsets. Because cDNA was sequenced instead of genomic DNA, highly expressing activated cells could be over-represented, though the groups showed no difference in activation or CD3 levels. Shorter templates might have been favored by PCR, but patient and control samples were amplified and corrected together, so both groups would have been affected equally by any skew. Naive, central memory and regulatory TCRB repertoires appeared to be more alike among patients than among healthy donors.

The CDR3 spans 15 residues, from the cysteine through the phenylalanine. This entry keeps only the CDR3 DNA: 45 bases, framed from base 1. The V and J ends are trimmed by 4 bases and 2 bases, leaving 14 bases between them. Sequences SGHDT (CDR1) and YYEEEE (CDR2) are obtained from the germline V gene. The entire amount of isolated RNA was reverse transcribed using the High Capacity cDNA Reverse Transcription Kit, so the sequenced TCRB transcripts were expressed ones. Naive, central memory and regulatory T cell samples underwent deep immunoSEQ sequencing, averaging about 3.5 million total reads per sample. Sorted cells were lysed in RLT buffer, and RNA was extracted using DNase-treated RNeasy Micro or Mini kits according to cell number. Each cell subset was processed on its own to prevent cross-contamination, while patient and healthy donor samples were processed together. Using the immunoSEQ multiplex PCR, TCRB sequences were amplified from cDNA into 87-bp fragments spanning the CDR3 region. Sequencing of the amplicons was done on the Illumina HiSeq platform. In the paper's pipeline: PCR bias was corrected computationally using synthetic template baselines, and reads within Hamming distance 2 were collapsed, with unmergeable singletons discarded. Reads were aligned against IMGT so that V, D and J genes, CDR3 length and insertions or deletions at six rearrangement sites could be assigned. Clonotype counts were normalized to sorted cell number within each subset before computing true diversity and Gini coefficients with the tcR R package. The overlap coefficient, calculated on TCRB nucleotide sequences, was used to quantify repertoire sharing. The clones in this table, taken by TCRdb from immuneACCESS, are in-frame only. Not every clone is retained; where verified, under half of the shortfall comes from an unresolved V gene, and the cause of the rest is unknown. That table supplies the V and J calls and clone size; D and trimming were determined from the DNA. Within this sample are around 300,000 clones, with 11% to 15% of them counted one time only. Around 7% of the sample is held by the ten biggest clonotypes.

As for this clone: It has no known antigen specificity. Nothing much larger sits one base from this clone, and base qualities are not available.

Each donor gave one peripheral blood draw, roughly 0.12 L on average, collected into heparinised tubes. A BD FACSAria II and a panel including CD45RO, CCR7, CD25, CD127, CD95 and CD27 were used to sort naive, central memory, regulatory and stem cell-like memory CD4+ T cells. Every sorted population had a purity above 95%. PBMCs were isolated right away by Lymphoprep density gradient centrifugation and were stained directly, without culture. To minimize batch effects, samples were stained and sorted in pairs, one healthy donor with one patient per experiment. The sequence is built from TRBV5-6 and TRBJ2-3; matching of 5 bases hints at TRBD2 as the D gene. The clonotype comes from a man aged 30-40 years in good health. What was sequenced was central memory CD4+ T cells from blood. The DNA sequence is TGTGCCAGCAGCCCCGCTCCCGGACTCACAGATACGCAGTATTTT. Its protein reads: CASSPAPGLTDTQYF.